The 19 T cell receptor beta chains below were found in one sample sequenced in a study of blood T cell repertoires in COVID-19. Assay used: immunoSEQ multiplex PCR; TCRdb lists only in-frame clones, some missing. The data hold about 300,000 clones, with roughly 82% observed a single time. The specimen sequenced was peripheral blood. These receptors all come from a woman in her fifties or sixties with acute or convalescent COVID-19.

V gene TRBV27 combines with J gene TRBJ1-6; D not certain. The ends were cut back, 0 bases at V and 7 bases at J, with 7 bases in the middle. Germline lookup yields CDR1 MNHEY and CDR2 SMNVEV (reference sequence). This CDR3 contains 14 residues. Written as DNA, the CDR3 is TGTGCCAGCAGTTTATCGCGTGTGAATTCACCCCTCCACTTT. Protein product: CASSLSRVNSPLHF.

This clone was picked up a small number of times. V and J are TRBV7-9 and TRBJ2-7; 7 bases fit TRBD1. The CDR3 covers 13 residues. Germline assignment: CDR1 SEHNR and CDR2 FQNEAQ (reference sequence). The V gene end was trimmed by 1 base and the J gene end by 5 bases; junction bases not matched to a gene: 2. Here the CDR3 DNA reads TGTGCCAGCAGCTTAGGGACAGGAGACGAGCAGTACTTC. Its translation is CASSLGTGDEQYF. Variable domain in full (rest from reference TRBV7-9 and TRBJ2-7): DTGVSQNPRHKITKRGQNVTFRCDPISEHNRLYWYRQTLGQGPEFLTYFQNEAQLEKSRLLSDRFSAERPKGSFSTLEIQRTEQGDSAMYLCASSLGTGDEQYFGPGTRLTVT.

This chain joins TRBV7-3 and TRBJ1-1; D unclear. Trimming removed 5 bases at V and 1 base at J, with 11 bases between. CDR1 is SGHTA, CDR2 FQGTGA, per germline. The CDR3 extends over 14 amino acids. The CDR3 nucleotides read TGTGCCAGCAGCCTTTATCCGGGGAACACTGAAGCTTTCTTT. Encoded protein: CASSLYPGNTEAFF.

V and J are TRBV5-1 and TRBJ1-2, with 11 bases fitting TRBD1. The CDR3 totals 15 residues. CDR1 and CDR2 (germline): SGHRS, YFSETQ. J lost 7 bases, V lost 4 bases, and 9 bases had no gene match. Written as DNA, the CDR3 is TGCGCCAGCAGCCACGGGGGACAGGGGGTGGTTGGCTACACCTTC. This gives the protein CASSHGGQGVVGYTF.

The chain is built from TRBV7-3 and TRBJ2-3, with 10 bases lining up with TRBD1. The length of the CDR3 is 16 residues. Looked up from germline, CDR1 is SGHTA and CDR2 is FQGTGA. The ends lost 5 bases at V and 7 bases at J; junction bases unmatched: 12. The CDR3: CASSRTGTGAENTQYF. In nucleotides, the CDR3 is TGTGCCAGCAGCCGAACCGGGACAGGGGCTGAAAATACGCAGTATTTT. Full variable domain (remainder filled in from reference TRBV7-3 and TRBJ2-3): GAGVSQTPSNKVTEKGKYVELRCDPISGHTALYWYRQSLGQGPEFLIYFQGTGAADDSGLPNDRFFAVRPEGSVSTLKIQRTERGDSAVYLCASSRTGTGAENTQYFGPGTRLTVL.

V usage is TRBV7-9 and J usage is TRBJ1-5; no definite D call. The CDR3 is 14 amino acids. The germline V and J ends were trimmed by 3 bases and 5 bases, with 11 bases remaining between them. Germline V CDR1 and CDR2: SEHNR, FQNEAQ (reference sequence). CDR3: CASSFGGRDQPQHF. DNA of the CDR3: TGTGCCAGCAGCTTCGGAGGGAGGGATCAGCCCCAGCATTTT.

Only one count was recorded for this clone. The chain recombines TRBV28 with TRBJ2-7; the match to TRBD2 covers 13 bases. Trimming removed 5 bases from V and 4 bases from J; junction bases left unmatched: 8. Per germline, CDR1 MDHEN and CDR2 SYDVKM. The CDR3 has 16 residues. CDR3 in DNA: TGTGCCAGCAGTCTCCCGGGACTAGCGGGAATTTACGAGCAGTACTTC. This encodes CASSLPGLAGIYEQYF. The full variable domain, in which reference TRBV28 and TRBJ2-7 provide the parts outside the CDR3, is DVKVTQSSRYLVKRTGEKVFLECVQDMDHENMFWYRQDPGLGLRLIYFSYDVKMKEKGDIPEGYSVSREKKERFSLILESASTNQTSMYLCASSLPGLAGIYEQYFGPGTRLTVT.

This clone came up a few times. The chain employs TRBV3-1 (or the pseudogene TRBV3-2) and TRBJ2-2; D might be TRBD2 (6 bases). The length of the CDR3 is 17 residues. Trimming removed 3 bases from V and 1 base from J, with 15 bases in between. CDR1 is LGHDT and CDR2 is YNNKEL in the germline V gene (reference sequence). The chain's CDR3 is CASSHGEEFRNTGELFF. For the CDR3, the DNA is TGTGCCAGCAGCCATGGGGAGGAGTTTCGGAACACCGGGGAGCTGTTTTTT.

The CDR3 reads CASSLYEGARGYTF. The CDR3, as DNA: TGCGCCAGCAGCTTGTATGAGGGGGCGCGCGGCTACACCTTC. The chain employs TRBV5-1 and TRBJ1-2, with TRBD1 matching over 7 bases. V lost 1 base to trimming and J lost 8 bases; unmatched junction nucleotides: 8. The CDR3 contains 14 residues. Germline CDR1 reads SGHRS; CDR2 reads YFSETQ.

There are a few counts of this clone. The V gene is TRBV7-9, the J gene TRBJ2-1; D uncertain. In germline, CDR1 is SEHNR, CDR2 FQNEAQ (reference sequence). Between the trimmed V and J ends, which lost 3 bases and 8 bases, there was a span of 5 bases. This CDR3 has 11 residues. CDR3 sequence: CASSFLDEQFF. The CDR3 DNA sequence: TGTGCCAGCAGCTTTCTCGATGAGCAGTTCTTC.

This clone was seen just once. CDR3 sequence reads: CASSPRTSGSYEQYF. Here the CDR3 DNA reads TGTGCCAGCAGCCCCCGGACTAGCGGCTCCTACGAGCAGTACTTC. The chain links TRBV6-5 to TRBJ2-7, with TRBD2 identical over 10 bases. The germline V gene has CDR1 MNHEY and CDR2 SVGAGI. Trimming at V came to 6 bases and at J to 0 bases, leaving 5 bases not matched to a gene. CDR3 length: 15 amino acids.

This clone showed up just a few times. CDR3 DNA sequence: TGCGCCAGCAGCCAAGATATTCCTCAGGCAGGGGCCACCATATATTTT. Its translation: CASSQDIPQAGATIYF. The chain combines TRBV4-3 with TRBJ1-3, with a tentative D call TRBD1 (6 bases). The V gene lost 0 bases and the J gene lost 9 bases, with 18 bases spanning the gap. This CDR3 has 16 amino acids. Germline V gene data show CDR1 as LGHNA and CDR2 as YSLEER.

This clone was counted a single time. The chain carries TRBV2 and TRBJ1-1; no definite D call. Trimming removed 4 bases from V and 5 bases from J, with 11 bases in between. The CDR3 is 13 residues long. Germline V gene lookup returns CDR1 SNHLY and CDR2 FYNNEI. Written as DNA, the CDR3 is TGTGCCAGCAGTGTTGAGGGTCGAACTGAAGCTTTCTTT. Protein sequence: CASSVEGRTEAFF.

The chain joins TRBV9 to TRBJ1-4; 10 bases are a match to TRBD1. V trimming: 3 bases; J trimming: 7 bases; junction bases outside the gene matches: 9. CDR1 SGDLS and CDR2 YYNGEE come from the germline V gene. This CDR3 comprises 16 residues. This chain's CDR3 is CASSDLTGTGAEKLFF. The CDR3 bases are TGTGCCAGCAGCGACTTGACCGGGACAGGGGCTGAAAAACTGTTTTTT.

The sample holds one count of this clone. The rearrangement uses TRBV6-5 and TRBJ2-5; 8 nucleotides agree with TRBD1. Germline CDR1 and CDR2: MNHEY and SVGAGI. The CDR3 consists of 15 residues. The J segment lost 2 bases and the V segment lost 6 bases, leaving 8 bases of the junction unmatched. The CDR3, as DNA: TGTGCCAGCAGCGTCCACAGGGGGTATCAAGAGACCCAGTACTTC. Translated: CASSVHRGYQETQYF.

The CDR3: CASSPLSDGVGTYEQYF. CDR3 sequence (DNA): TGTGCCAGCAGTCCTCTCTCCGACGGGGTCGGTACCTACGAGCAGTACTTC. The chain combines TRBV27 with TRBJ2-7; maybe TRBD2 (5 bases). The CDR3 has 17 residues. The V end was cut by 5 bases, the J end by 2 bases, with 22 bases between. Germline values: CDR1 MNHEY, CDR2 SMNVEV (reference sequence).

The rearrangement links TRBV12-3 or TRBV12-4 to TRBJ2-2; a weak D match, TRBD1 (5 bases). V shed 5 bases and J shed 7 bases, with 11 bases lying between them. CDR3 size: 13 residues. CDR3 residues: CASSGASGGELFF. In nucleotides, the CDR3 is TGTGCCAGCAGTGGGGCGTCCGGCGGGGAGCTGTTTTTT.

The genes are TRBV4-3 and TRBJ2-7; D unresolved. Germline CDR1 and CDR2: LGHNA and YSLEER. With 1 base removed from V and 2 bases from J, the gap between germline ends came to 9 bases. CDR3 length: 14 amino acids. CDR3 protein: CASSQGSVPYEQYF. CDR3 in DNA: TGCGCCAGCAGCCAAGGGTCGGTTCCCTACGAGCAGTACTTC.

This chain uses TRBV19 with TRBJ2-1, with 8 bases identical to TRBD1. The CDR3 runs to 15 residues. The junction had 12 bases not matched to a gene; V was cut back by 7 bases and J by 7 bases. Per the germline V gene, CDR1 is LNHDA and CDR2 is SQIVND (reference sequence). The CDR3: CASTSAGTGGNEQFF. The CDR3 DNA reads TGTGCCAGTACCAGCGCAGGGACAGGTGGAAATGAGCAGTTCTTC.